The T cell receptor (beta chain) described here comes from a study of read filtering for tumor transcriptome and immune sequencing. Study at large: After DNase treatment, RNA was made into whole-transcriptome libraries.

This clonotype came up many times. Germline CDR1 is MDHEN and CDR2 is SYDVKM. Trimming pared 6 bases from V and 2 bases from J, leaving 10 bases between. CDR3 length equals 13 residues. From 300 to 400 ng of RNA, a library with molecular barcoded alpha/delta and beta/gamma adaptors was made. TCRdb redid the calling of the reads with MiXCR, one entry per CDR3 protein. The table lists roughly 130,000 distinct CDR3 sequences, approximately 13% of them singletons. Source material: a population of CD138-negative cells sorted from bone marrow. The source of this sequence is a donor at least 40 years old with multiple myeloma. The rearrangement joins TRBV28 to TRBJ1-2; D possibly corresponds to TRBD1 (6 bases). The CDR3 protein is CASSSTGNYGYTF. DNA for the CDR3: TGTGCCAGCAGCTCCACAGGGAACTATGGCTACACCTTC.